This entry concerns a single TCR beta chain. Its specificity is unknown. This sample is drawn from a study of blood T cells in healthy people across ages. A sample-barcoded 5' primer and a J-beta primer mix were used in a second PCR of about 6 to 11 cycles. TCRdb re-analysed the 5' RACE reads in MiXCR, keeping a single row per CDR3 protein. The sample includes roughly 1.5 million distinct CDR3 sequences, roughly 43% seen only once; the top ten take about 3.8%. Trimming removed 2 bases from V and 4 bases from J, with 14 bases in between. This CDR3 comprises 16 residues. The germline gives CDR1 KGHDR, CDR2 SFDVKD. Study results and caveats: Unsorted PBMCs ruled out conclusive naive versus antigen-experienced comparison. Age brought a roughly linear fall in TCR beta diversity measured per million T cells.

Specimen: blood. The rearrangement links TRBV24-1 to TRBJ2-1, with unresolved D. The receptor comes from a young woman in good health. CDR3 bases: TGTGCCACCAGTGATTCTACTCCGCAGAGTTACAATGAGCAGTTCTTC. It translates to CATSDSTPQSYNEQFF.